The 15 T cell receptor beta chains in this list originate from one sample, sequenced in a study of identical twins. TCRdb recomputed calls from the 5' RACE reads with MiXCR, one row per CDR3 protein. The data hold hundreds of thousands of distinct CDR3 sequences, with roughly 18% observed a single time. This sample was also put to use in a study of T cells expressing NK-cell markers.

The sample taken for sequencing was PBMCs. These receptors were taken from a woman between 18 and 29 years old in good health.

This clonotype has just a few counts. This chain links TRBV10-3 with TRBJ1-2, with D possibly TRBD1 on 5 matching bases. The CDR3 consists of 13 residues. V dropped 8 bases and J dropped 8 bases, with 18 bases sitting between them. Looked up from germline, CDR1 is ENHRY and CDR2 is SYGVKD. The DNA of the CDR3 is TGTGCCATCGGGGCAGCAACCCCGAGGGGCTACACCTTC. Protein product: CAIGAATPRGYTF.

This clonotype was seen a handful of times. This chain joins TRBV29-1 and TRBJ2-3, with 11 nucleotides matching TRBD2. J lost 8 bases, V lost 7 bases, and 5 bases had no gene match. The CDR3 has 12 residues. The germline V gene has CDR1 SQVTM and CDR2 ANQGSEA. The CDR3 nucleotides are TGCAGCGCAACTAGCGGGGGTGGTACGCAGTATTTT. Translation: CSATSGGGTQYF.

This clonotype was detected only a few times. This sequence joins TRBV9 and TRBJ2-2; the D gene is possibly TRBD1 (6 bases). Trimming shortened V by 0 bases and J by 6 bases, and 12 bases separated the two germline ends. The CDR3 has 15 residues. Germline-derived CDR1 and CDR2 are SGDLS and YYNGEE. CDR3 DNA sequence: TGTGCCAGCAGCGTAGGGGACAAGAGACCCGGGGAGCTGTTTTTT. Translation: CASSVGDKRPGELFF.

The chain links TRBV15 to TRBJ2-7; possible D gene TRBD2, 6 bases. The CDR3 contains 16 residues. V lost 0 bases and J lost 3, with 15 bases in between. Germline lookup yields CDR1 LNHNV and CDR2 YYDKDF (reference sequence). The CDR3 here is CATSRDRGRDFYEQYF. CDR3 DNA: TGTGCCACCAGCAGAGATCGAGGTCGGGACTTCTACGAGCAGTACTTC.

This chain links TRBV20-1 with TRBJ1-1; 9 nucleotides line up with TRBD1. CDR1 and CDR2 (germline): DFQATT, SNEGSKA (reference sequence). Germline trimming cut 3 bases from V and 6 bases from J; bases unmatched to any gene: 5. This CDR3 spans 13 amino acids. CDR3 loop: CSARGGQGAEAFF. The CDR3 DNA reads TGCAGTGCTAGGGGGGGACAGGGTGCTGAAGCTTTCTTT.

This clonotype was observed many times. The rearrangement uses TRBV6-5 and TRBJ2-1; no reliable D call. The length of the CDR3 is 14 residues. Looked up from germline, CDR1 is MNHEY and CDR2 is SVGAGI. V lost 4 bases to trimming and J lost 7 bases, with 14 bases between them. CDR3 DNA sequence: TGTGCCAGCAGTTCAAGGCTGACTCGGAATGAGCAGTTCTTC. Translated: CASSSRLTRNEQFF.

The J gene is TRBJ2-7, the V gene TRBV11-2, with no clear D. CDR3 length equals 10 residues. Germline V gives CDR1 SGHAT, CDR2 FQNNGV. V lost 5 bases, J lost 6 bases, and 5 bases lay in between. The CDR3 DNA reads as TGTGCCAGCAGCCCCACCGAGCAGTACTTC. Amino acid sequence: CASSPTEQYF.

In this sample, this clonotype turned up a few times. This chain uses TRBV20-1 with TRBJ2-1; 11 positions match TRBD2. This CDR3 is built from 15 residues. The V and J ends lost 6 bases and 5 bases, in that order; junction bases with no gene match: 9. Germline lookup yields CDR1 DFQATT and CDR2 SNEGSKA (reference sequence). As DNA, the CDR3 is TGCAGTGCAGGACCGGGACTAGCGGCCAACAATGAGCAGTTCTTC. Translation gives CSAGPGLAANNEQFF.

Worth noting for this clonotype: The junction differs from germline at one of its ends, possibly a read error. The CDR3 reads CSAANREGGGHF. DNA of the CDR3: TGCAGTGCCGCGAACAGGGAAGGAGGTGGTCACTTC. V and J are TRBV20-1 and TRBJ2-7; possible D gene TRBD1, 6 bases. The germline V gene has CDR1 DFQATT and CDR2 SNEGSKA (reference sequence). This CDR3 comprises 12 residues.

CDR3 region: CASSLPPTSGSHEQYF. In nucleotides, the CDR3 is TGTGCCAGCAGCTTACCCCCGACTAGCGGGAGCCACGAGCAGTACTTC. J is TRBJ2-7 and V is TRBV7-9; 12 nucleotides match TRBD2. The CDR3 length is 16 residues. The ends lost 2 bases at V and 5 bases at J; junction bases unmatched: 7. The germline gives CDR1 SEHNR, CDR2 FQNEAQ (reference sequence).

The rearrangement joins TRBV29-1 to TRBJ2-3, with 8 bases matching TRBD2. V dropped 5 bases and J dropped 2; count of bases not matched to a gene: 12. Germline V gene sequence: CDR1 SQVTM, CDR2 ANQGSEA. The CDR3 covers 16 residues. The CDR3 region is CSVNGLAATITDTQYF. The CDR3 DNA sequence: TGCAGCGTTAATGGACTAGCCGCCACCATCACAGATACGCAGTATTTT.

CDR3 protein: CASSISGGAGRNTQYF. CDR3 nucleotides: TGTGCCAGCAGTATTAGCGGGGGGGCAGGTCGGAATACGCAGTATTTT. The rearrangement links TRBV12-3 or TRBV12-4 to TRBJ2-3, with TRBD2 matching 11 bases. CDR3 length: 16 residues. Germline trimming cut 5 bases from V and 7 bases from J; bases unmatched to any gene: 11.

The V and J genes are TRBV12-5 and TRBJ2-2; 16 bases are a match to TRBD2. The ends lost 8 bases at V and 3 bases at J; junction bases unmatched: 6. Germline CDR1 is LGHNT and CDR2 is FRNRAP. This CDR3 comprises 17 residues. CDR3 sequence reads: CASSPGLAGGHTGELFF. CDR3 sequence (DNA): TGTGCTAGTTCTCCGGGACTAGCGGGGGGGCACACCGGGGAGCTGTTTTTT.

This clonotype was found a few times. This chain joins TRBV6-5 and TRBJ2-1; a weak D match, TRBD1 (6 bases). Germline lookup yields CDR1 MNHEY and CDR2 SVGAGI. This CDR3 region has 14 residues. Trimming shortened V by 4 bases and J by 7 bases, and 14 bases separated the two germline ends. CDR3 nucleotides: TGTGCCAGCAGTTTGTCAGGGGCCCATAATGAGCAGTTCTTC. As protein: CASSLSGAHNEQFF.

The table lists this clonotype with a few counts. V gene TRBV6-5 combines with J gene TRBJ2-7, with D possibly matching TRBD2 (6 bases). The CDR3 extends over 14 amino acids. Germline V gene sequence: CDR1 MNHEY, CDR2 SVGAGI. Trimming cost V 2 bases and J 2 bases, with 10 bases left between them. CDR3 amino acids: CASSYRPGAYEQYF. The CDR3 DNA sequence: TGTGCCAGCAGTTACCGTCCGGGAGCCTACGAGCAGTACTTC.